This T cell receptor beta chain was recovered during a study of cytomegalovirus exposure and HLA in healthy donors. Across the whole study: Early released data had about 80 million unique TCRs, all coming from HLA-typed donors. Study-wide findings and caveats: In the analysis, some V segments, TRBV6-2 and TRBV6-3 included, were excluded as indistinguishable. It was about 180 TCR beta chains that were listed as cytomegalovirus-associated.

This clone was seen once. The antigen is not known. All donors participated as healthy donors of bone marrow. Amplification used 60 Vbeta primers and 13 Jbeta primers. The protocol was immunoSEQ multiplex PCR, while the TCRdb copy is restricted to in-frame clones and leaves out a portion. This table has 150,000 to 200,000 clones, roughly 86% appearing once. CDR3 length equals 16 residues. The germline CDR1 and CDR2 sequences are SGDLS and YYNGEE. V dropped 2 bases and J dropped 7; count of bases not matched to a gene: 9. The V and J genes are TRBV9 and TRBJ1-6; 7 nucleotides align to TRBD1. The sequenced sample was PBMCs. The source of this sequence is a young woman in good health and CMV-seronegative. CDR3 DNA sequence: TGTGCCAGCAGCGTTGATCCGGGACAGATCAATTCACCCCTCCACTTT. This codes for CASSVDPGQINSPLHF.